This TCR beta chain was recovered during a study of cytomegalovirus exposure and HLA in healthy donors. Study observations and caveats: Testing in vitro showed a few CMV-associated chains specific for CMV antigens.

Turning to this clone: The antigen remains unidentified.

With 60 Vbeta and 13 Jbeta primers, the PCR was carried out. The method was immunoSEQ multiplex PCR; TCRdb's version includes in-frame clones alone and lacks a portion of them. The data show tens of thousands of clones, about 85% seen once. The germline V gene encodes CDR1 MNHEY and CDR2 SVGAGI. The CDR3 length is 13 residues. Trimming took off 6 bases at V and 6 bases at J, with 12 bases between the two ends. This rearrangement joins TRBV6-5 to TRBJ1-5; D is unresolved. The receptor was derived from a man aged 50-59 years in good health and CMV-seronegative. The sample consisted of PBMCs. In nucleotides, the CDR3 is TGTGCCAGCAGCGCAATAGGAGGTCAGCCCCAGCATTTT. This encodes CASSAIGGQPQHF.